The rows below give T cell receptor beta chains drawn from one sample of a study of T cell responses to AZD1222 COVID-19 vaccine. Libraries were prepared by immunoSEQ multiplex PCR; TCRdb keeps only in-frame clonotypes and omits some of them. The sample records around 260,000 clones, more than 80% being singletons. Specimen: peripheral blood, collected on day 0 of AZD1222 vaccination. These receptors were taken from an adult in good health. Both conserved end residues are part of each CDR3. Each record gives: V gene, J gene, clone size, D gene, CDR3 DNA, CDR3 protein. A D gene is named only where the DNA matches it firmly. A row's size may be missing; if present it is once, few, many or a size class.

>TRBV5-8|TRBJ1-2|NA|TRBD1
TGTGCCAGCAGCGTGCGGACAGGGGGCGCCTATGGCTACACCTTC
CASSVRTGGAYGYTF
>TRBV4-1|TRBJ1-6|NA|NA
TGCGCCAGCAGCCAAGAACAGGTCGCATCACCCCTCCACTTT
CASSQEQVASPLHF
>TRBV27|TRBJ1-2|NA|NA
TGTGCCAGCAGTTCCCTGGGACTCCCCAACCTCTATGGCTACACCTTC
CASSSLGLPNLYGYTF
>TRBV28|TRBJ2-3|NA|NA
TGTGCCAGCAGTTCCACCCCCCAAGCGCAGTATTTT
CASSSTPQAQYF
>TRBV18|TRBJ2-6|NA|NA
TGTGCCAGCTCACCACAAGTCCTCTCTGGGGCCAACGTCCTGACTTTC
CASSPQVLSGANVLTF
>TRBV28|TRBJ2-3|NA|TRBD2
TGTGCCAGCAGTCGGGGAGGACTAGCGGGGGGCACAGATACGCAGTATTTT
CASSRGGLAGGTDTQYF
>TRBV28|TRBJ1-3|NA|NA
TGTGCCAGCAGTTTTCCCCGCTCTGGAAACACCATATATTTT
CASSFPRSGNTIYF
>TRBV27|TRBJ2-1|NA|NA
TGTGCCAGCACACAGGTCGGGATCCAGTTCTTC
CASTQVGIQFF
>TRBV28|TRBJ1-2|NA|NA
NA
CASSTSGGPNYGYTF
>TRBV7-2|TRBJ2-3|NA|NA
TGTGCCAGCAGCGGGGGGGGCATGGGCACAGATACGCAGTATTTT
CASSGGGMGTDTQYF
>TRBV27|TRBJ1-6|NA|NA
TGTGCCAGCAGTTCCCTGATGGGGTCTAATTCACCCCTCCACTTT
CASSSLMGSNSPLHF
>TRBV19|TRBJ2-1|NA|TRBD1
TGTGCCAGTAGTAAGGACAGGGCGCTCCATGAGCAGTTCTTC
CASSKDRALHEQFF
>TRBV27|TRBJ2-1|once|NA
TGTGCCAGCCGAACTTGGGTTGGCGATGAGCAGTTCTTC
CASRTWVGDEQFF
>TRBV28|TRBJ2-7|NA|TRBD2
TGTGCCAGCAGTCGCGGGAGGGCCTACGAGCAGTACTTC
CASSRGRAYEQYF
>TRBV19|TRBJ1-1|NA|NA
TGTGCCAGTAGTATAGTAACTGACAGGACGGAAGCTTTCTTT
CASSIVTDRTEAFF
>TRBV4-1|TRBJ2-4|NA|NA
TGCGCCAGCAGCCAAGTAACTAGGGGTGCCAAAAACATTCAGTACTTC
CASSQVTRGAKNIQYF
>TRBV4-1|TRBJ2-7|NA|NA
TGCGCCAGCAGCCAAGAGGGGCAGGGTTCTGCCTACGAGCAGTACTTC
CASSQEGQGSAYEQYF
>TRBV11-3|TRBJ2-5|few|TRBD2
TGTGCCAGCAGCACCCCGGGGGGGACCCAGTACTTC
CASSTPGGTQYF
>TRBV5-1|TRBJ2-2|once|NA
TGCGCCAGCAGCTTGGCCTACTCCTGGGGGACGGCGAACACCGGGGAGCTGTTTTTT
CASSLAYSWGTANTGELFF
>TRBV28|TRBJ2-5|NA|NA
TGTGCCAGCAGTTCCGGGAGTCTCCAAGAGACCCAGTACTTC
CASSSGSLQETQYF
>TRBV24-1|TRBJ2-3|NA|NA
TGTGCCACCAGTGATTCCCATTCAAGGCTTCTCCGCACAGATACGCAGTATTTT
CATSDSHSRLLRTDTQYF
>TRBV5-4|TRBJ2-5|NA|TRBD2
TGTGCCAGCAGCCGAGCGGGGATTCAAGAGACCCAGTACTTC
CASSRAGIQETQYF
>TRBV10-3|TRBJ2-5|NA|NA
TGTGCCACCACCGCCCATTCCGGGACACTACAAGAGACCCAGTACTTC
CATTAHSGTLQETQYF
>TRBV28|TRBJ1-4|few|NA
TGTGCCACCATGGGGGGAACTAATGAAAAACTGTTTTTT
CATMGGTNEKLFF
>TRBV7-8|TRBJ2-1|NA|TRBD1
TGTGCCAGCAGCCCCGGACAGGGTGCGGGCAATGAGCAGTTCTTC
CASSPGQGAGNEQFF
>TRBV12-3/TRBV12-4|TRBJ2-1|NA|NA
TGTGCCAGCAGACGGGGAGGTGATGAGCAGTTCTTC
CASRRGGDEQFF
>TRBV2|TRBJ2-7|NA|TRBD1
TGTGCCAGCAGCTGGCAACAGGGGTTCTACGAGCAGTACTTC
CASSWQQGFYEQYF
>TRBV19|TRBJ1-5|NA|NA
TGTGCCAGTAAGGGGAGGGTTACTCAGCCCCAGCATTTT
CASKGRVTQPQHF
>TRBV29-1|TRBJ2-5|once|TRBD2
TGCAGCGGTAGCGGGGGGGCTGGAGAGACCCAGTACTTC
CSGSGGAGETQYF
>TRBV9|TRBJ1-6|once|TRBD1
TGTGCCAGCAGCCCCGGACAGGGGGGGAATTCACCCCTCCACTTT
CASSPGQGGNSPLHF
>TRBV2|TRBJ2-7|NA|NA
TGTGCCAGCGCGGGGACCCGACAAATCTCCTACGAGCAGTACTTC
CASAGTRQISYEQYF
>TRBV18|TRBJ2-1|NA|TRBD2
TGTGCCAGCTCACCCGGACTAGCGGGAGTGGATGAGCAGTTCTTC
CASSPGLAGVDEQFF
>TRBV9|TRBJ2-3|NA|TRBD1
TGTGCCAGCAGCGCCCGGGACAGACCCAACCCCCGAGATACGCAGTATTTT
CASSARDRPNPRDTQYF
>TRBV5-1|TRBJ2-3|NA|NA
TGCGCCAGCAGCTTGGACCCAACAGATACGCAGTATTTT
CASSLDPTDTQYF
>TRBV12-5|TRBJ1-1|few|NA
TGTGCTAGTGGTTTCGGCAGAGAAGCTTTCTTT
CASGFGREAFF
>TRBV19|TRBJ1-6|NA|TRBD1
TGTGCCAGTAGTCCACGACAGGGACAGGGAAATTCACCCCTCCACTTT
CASSPRQGQGNSPLHF
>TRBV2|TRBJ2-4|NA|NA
TGTGCCAGCAGAAATCGGAATAATATTAACATTCAGTACTTC
CASRNRNNINIQYF
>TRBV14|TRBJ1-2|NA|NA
TGTGCCAGCAGCCCCGGGACGGCCCTGGGCTACACCTTC
CASSPGTALGYTF
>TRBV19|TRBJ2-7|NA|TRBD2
TGTGCCAGTAGTATGGGGGGACTAGCGGTCCGGGAGCAGTACTTC
CASSMGGLAVREQYF
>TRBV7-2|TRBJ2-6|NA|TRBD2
TGTGCCAGCAGCCAAAAGCCCGGGAGGGCGGCTGGGGCCAACGTCCTGACTTTC
CASSQKPGRAAGANVLTF
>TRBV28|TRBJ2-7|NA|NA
TGTGCCAGCAGTTTATCGGGATACGAGCAGTACTTC
CASSLSGYEQYF
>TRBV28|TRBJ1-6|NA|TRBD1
TGTGCCAGCAGTTCCGCCGGGACAGGGGTATATTCACCCCTCCACTTT
CASSSAGTGVYSPLHF
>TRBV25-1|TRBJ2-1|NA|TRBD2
TGTGCCAGCAGTGATAGCGGGGGTTCTTACAATGAGCAGTTCTTC
CASSDSGGSYNEQFF
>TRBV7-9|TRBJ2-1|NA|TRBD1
TGTGCCAGCAGCGCCTCCGGGACAGGGTTCGATGAGCAGTTCTTC
CASSASGTGFDEQFF
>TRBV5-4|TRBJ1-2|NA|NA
TGTGCCAGCACCCAATCCCCAGGATCTAACTATGGCTACACCTTC
CASTQSPGSNYGYTF
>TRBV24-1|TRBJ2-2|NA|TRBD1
TGTGCCACCAGTACCCGGACAGGGGACACCGGGGAGCTGTTTTTT
CATSTRTGDTGELFF
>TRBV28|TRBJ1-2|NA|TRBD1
TGTGCCAGCACGGACAGGATAGACTATGGCTACACCTTC
CASTDRIDYGYTF
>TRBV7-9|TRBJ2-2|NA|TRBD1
TGTGCCAGCACCCCGCCAGGGGGTACCGGGGAGCTGTTTTTT
CASTPPGGTGELFF
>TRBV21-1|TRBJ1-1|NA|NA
TGTGCCAGCAGCAAGGGGACAGGGGGCACTGAAGCTTTCTTT
CASSKGTGGTEAFF
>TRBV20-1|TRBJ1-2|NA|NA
TGCAGTGCTAACAACAGGGTGGTGAACACCTTC
CSANNRVVNTF
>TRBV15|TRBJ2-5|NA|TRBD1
TGTGCCACCAGCAAGGGACAGGGGGCAGGGGAGACCCAGTACTTC
CATSKGQGAGETQYF
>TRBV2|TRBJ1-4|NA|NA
TGTGCCAGCAGGCCGGGACAACATGAAAAACTGTTTTTT
CASRPGQHEKLFF
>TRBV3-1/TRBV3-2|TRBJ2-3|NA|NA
TGTGCCAGCAGCCAAGATATGTGGGGCGGCACAGATACGCAGTATTTT
CASSQDMWGGTDTQYF